The following is a T cell receptor (beta chain) sequence with its context. The antigen this receptor binds is unknown. Base qualities are not at hand, and no much larger clone is one base apart. CDR1 SEHNR and CDR2 FQNEAQ are derived from the germline V gene (reference sequence). The cysteine opens and the phenylalanine closes a CDR3 of 17 amino acids. Of all the DNA, just the CDR3 is kept, 51 bases in frame from base 1. V ends up 1 base short and J 0 bases short, with an unmatched junction base count of 6. The patients picked for sequencing were ones in whom flow cytometry had shown an expansion of CD8+CD57+ cells. Every patient had severe acquired aplastic anemia, diagnosed using the International Study of Aplastic Anemia and Agranulocytosis and Camitta criteria. Patients had received no therapy at the time of blood sampling. The study deep-sequenced TCR repertoires of sorted CD4+ and CD8+ blood T cells from severe aplastic anemia patients and healthy subjects. Patients were enrolled in the USA under clinicaltrials.gov protocols 00001620, 01623167, 00001397, 00071045, 00081523 and 00961064. Ficoll-Paque density gradient centrifugation was used to isolate peripheral blood mononuclear cells. CD4+ and CD8+ T cells were sorted by FACS or magnetic beads before DNA extraction.

This entry belongs to a study of CD8+CD57+ T cells in acquired aplastic anemia (dated by TCRdb to the late 2010s). Regarding the study in general: On average, sorted CD4+ and CD8+ cells yielded around 3.5 ug of extracted DNA, with a range of roughly 0.18 to 27.4 ug. CD8+CD57+ expansion was defined as frequency above the mean frequency observed in healthy subjects. The full study reports these points: Roughly 29 CD8+ CDR3 sequences were found to be shared between patients and controls, but these sequences appeared to be highly expressed in patients and within the immunodominant clones of the patients. Between patients and healthy controls, no significant difference in CD8+ Simpson's diversity was found (P=0.060).

TCR beta VDJ combination and CDR3 sequence profiling used genomic DNA as the template. An Illumina HiSeq 2000 was the platform used for TCR repertoire sequencing. For the original study's pipeline: Repertoire assessment relied on Simpson's diversity index, CDR3 size and DJ length profiles, and TRBV/TRBJ rearrangement plots. The immunodominant clone was defined as the most abundant DNA sequence in deep sequencing data. CDR3 amino acid sequences were checked for sharing across subjects and were also compared against the VDJdb database and published repertoires. TCRdb redid the processing of the public reads, applying fastp at Q25 and MiXCR, and retained in-frame beta chains. Every CDR3 protein is listed once, alongside the most common genes and DNA of its rows. V and J calls and clone size were set by TCRdb, not the authors. The sample includes roughly 180,000 distinct CDR3 sequences, with about 44% observed a single time. Over 10% of the sample rests with the top ten.

The chain uses TRBV7-9 and TRBJ2-1; TRBD1 aligns with 7 central bases. The receptor was isolated from a human donor with aplastic anemia. The specimen sequenced was sorted CD4+, CD8+, or CD8+CD57+ T cells (not recorded which) from PBMCs. The CDR3 protein sequence reads: CASSLDMTGLSYNEQFF. The sequenced DNA: TGTGCCAGCAGCTTAGACATGACAGGGCTCTCCTACAATGAGCAGTTCTTC. With the portions outside the CDR3 filled from the reference TRBV7-9 and TRBJ2-1 genes, the complete variable region becomes DTGVSQNPRHKITKRGQNVTFRCDPISEHNRLYWYRQTLGQGPEFLTYFQNEAQLEKSRLLSDRFSAERPKGSFSTLEIQRTEQGDSAMYLCASSLDMTGLSYNEQFFGPGTRLTVL.